The rows below give T cell receptor beta chains drawn from one sample of a study of OX40 agonist ivuxolimab in advanced cancers. The method was immunoSEQ multiplex PCR; TCRdb's version includes in-frame clones alone and lacks a portion of them. The data contain tens of thousands of clones, nearly 95% of them singletons. The specimen was CD4+ or CD8+ T cells sorted from blood, collected in a trial of the OX40 agonist ivuxolimab. These receptors all come from an adult with an advanced solid tumor such as melanoma, head and neck, liver or kidney cancer. CDR3s include the opening cysteine and the closing phenylalanine or tryptophan. The order of the fields is J gene, V gene, D gene, clone size, CDR3 protein, CDR3 DNA. The D gene is left open where the match is weak. Expanded clones get a size class; other rows say once, few or many, or leave the size out.

j_gene: TRBJ1-2
v_gene: TRBV6-6
d_gene: TRBD1
abundance: -
CDR3aa: CASSPGQGYYGYTF
CDR3nt: TGTGCCAGCAGTCCGGGACAGGGATATTATGGCTACACCTTC

j_gene: TRBJ2-2
v_gene: TRBV7-3
d_gene: -
abundance: -
CDR3aa: CASSPELFYTGELFF
CDR3nt: TGTGCCAGCAGTCCGGAGTTGTTTTACACCGGGGAGCTGTTTTTT

j_gene: TRBJ1-3
v_gene: TRBV7-9
d_gene: -
abundance: once
CDR3aa: CASSLAYSAENTIYF
CDR3nt: TGTGCCAGCAGCTTAGCGTATTCGGCAGAAAACACCATATATTTT

j_gene: TRBJ2-1
v_gene: TRBV9
d_gene: -
abundance: -
CDR3aa: CASSYQRGYEQFF
CDR3nt: TGTGCCAGCAGCTACCAGAGGGGGTATGAGCAGTTCTTC

j_gene: TRBJ2-7
v_gene: TRBV4-1
d_gene: -
abundance: -
CDR3aa: CASSQDQGGWEQYF
CDR3nt: TGCGCCAGCAGCCAAGATCAAGGAGGGTGGGAGCAGTACTTC

j_gene: TRBJ2-1
v_gene: TRBV27
d_gene: TRBD2
abundance: -
CDR3aa: CASRYSGGYNEQFF
CDR3nt: TGTGCCAGCAGATATAGCGGGGGCTACAATGAGCAGTTCTTC

j_gene: TRBJ2-1
v_gene: TRBV21-1
d_gene: -
abundance: -
CDR3aa: CASSTDRGSGNEQFF
CDR3nt: TGTGCCAGCAGCACCGACAGGGGGTCTGGCAATGAGCAGTTCTTC

j_gene: TRBJ1-1
v_gene: TRBV6-6
d_gene: TRBD1
abundance: -
CDR3aa: CASRRTGQGAEAFF
CDR3nt: TGTGCCAGCAGACGGACAGGCCAGGGCGCTGAAGCTTTCTTT

j_gene: TRBJ2-7
v_gene: TRBV6-5
d_gene: -
abundance: -
CDR3aa: CASSYLSQYEQYF
CDR3nt: TGTGCCAGCAGTTACCTATCACAGTACGAGCAGTACTTC

j_gene: TRBJ2-7
v_gene: TRBV19
d_gene: -
abundance: -
CDR3aa: CASRVTSSSYEQYF
CDR3nt: TGTGCCAGTAGGGTCACGTCGAGCTCCTACGAGCAGTACTTC

j_gene: TRBJ2-1
v_gene: TRBV11-2
d_gene: TRBD1
abundance: -
CDR3aa: CASSLAGTGLTYNEQFF
CDR3nt: TGTGCCAGCAGCTTAGCGGGGACAGGTTTAACCTACAATGAGCAGTTCTTC

j_gene: TRBJ2-2
v_gene: TRBV2
d_gene: TRBD2
abundance: once
CDR3aa: CASRVGTSGTDGELFF
CDR3nt: TGTGCCAGCAGGGTAGGGACTAGCGGGACCGACGGGGAGCTGTTTTTT

j_gene: TRBJ2-7
v_gene: TRBV15
d_gene: TRBD1
abundance: -
CDR3aa: CATSFTGGEQYF
CDR3nt: TGTGCCACCAGCTTCACAGGGGGCGAGCAGTACTTC

j_gene: TRBJ2-7
v_gene: TRBV4-3
d_gene: TRBD2
abundance: -
CDR3aa: CASSQDWGREVIYEQYF
CDR3nt: TGCGCCAGCAGCCAAGATTGGGGGCGGGAGGTTATCTACGAGCAGTACTTC

j_gene: TRBJ1-1
v_gene: TRBV19
d_gene: TRBD1
abundance: few
CDR3aa: CASSPGTGSEAFF
CDR3nt: TGTGCCAGTAGTCCCGGGACAGGCTCTGAAGCTTTCTTT

j_gene: TRBJ1-1
v_gene: TRBV28
d_gene: -
abundance: -
CDR3aa: CASSPPFPPRGEAFF
CDR3nt: TGTGCCAGCAGTCCCCCTTTCCCTCCGCGGGGTGAAGCTTTCTTT

j_gene: TRBJ2-7
v_gene: TRBV14
d_gene: TRBD2
abundance: -
CDR3aa: CASSLGRGDLWFGQYF
CDR3nt: TGTGCCAGCAGCCTAGGGCGGGGGGATCTTTGGTTCGGGCAGTACTTC

j_gene: TRBJ2-4
v_gene: TRBV5-1
d_gene: -
abundance: once
CDR3aa: CASSLEGWEDIQYF
CDR3nt: TGCGCCAGCAGCTTGGAAGGGTGGGAGGACATTCAGTACTTC

j_gene: TRBJ1-4
v_gene: TRBV14
d_gene: -
abundance: -
CDR3aa: CASSHRGRSPNEKLFF
CDR3nt: TGTGCCAGCAGCCATAGGGGCAGGTCTCCCAATGAAAAACTGTTTTTT

j_gene: TRBJ2-1
v_gene: TRBV9
d_gene: TRBD2
abundance: -
CDR3aa: CASSASGRDNEQFF
CDR3nt: TGTGCCAGCAGCGCTAGCGGGAGGGACAATGAGCAGTTCTTC

j_gene: TRBJ2-5
v_gene: TRBV7-9
d_gene: TRBD2
abundance: -
CDR3aa: CASSPTAGGQETQYF
CDR3nt: TGTGCCAGCAGCCCGACTGCGGGAGGGCAAGAGACCCAGTACTTC

j_gene: TRBJ1-4
v_gene: TRBV7-9
d_gene: TRBD1
abundance: once
CDR3aa: CASSSSPGQGGEKLFF
CDR3nt: TGTGCCAGCAGCTCGTCACCGGGACAGGGAGGAGAAAAACTGTTTTTT

j_gene: TRBJ2-5
v_gene: TRBV5-4
d_gene: -
abundance: -
CDR3aa: CASSRPRDGQETQYF
CDR3nt: TGTGCCAGCAGCCGCCCGCGGGACGGCCAAGAGACCCAGTACTTC

j_gene: TRBJ1-1
v_gene: TRBV7-9
d_gene: TRBD1
abundance: few
CDR3aa: CASSRTGDHTEAFF
CDR3nt: TGTGCCAGCAGCCGTACAGGGGATCACACTGAAGCTTTCTTT

j_gene: TRBJ1-5
v_gene: TRBV27
d_gene: -
abundance: -
CDR3aa: CASSLGWGGNQPQHF
CDR3nt: TGTGCCAGCAGTTTAGGGTGGGGGGGCAATCAGCCCCAGCATTTT

j_gene: TRBJ2-4
v_gene: TRBV2
d_gene: -
abundance: once
CDR3aa: CASSETREWRQYF
CDR3nt: TGTGCCAGCAGTGAGACACGGGAATGGCGTCAGTACTTC

j_gene: TRBJ2-1
v_gene: TRBV7-9
d_gene: TRBD2
abundance: -
CDR3aa: CASSFPASGRAISYNEQFF
CDR3nt: TGTGCCAGCAGCTTCCCCGCTAGCGGGAGGGCCATATCCTACAATGAGCAGTTCTTC

j_gene: TRBJ1-2
v_gene: TRBV9
d_gene: -
abundance: -
CDR3aa: CASSGTGTSTGNYGYTF
CDR3nt: TGTGCCAGCAGCGGCACAGGGACTAGCACCGGGAACTATGGCTACACCTTC

j_gene: TRBJ2-7
v_gene: TRBV6-1
d_gene: TRBD1
abundance: -
CDR3aa: CASSSRTGGYEQYF
CDR3nt: TGTGCCAGCAGTTCCAGGACAGGGGGCTACGAGCAGTACTTC

j_gene: TRBJ2-3
v_gene: TRBV2
d_gene: -
abundance: -
CDR3aa: CASSPASSSTDTQYF
CDR3nt: TGTGCCAGCAGTCCCGCCTCCTCTAGCACAGATACGCAGTATTTT

j_gene: TRBJ2-7
v_gene: TRBV5-1
d_gene: -
abundance: -
CDR3aa: CASSLAWQGWTYEQYF
CDR3nt: TGCGCCAGCAGCTTGGCCTGGCAGGGCTGGACCTACGAGCAGTACTTC

j_gene: TRBJ2-1
v_gene: TRBV11-2
d_gene: -
abundance: -
CDR3aa: CASGEKGHYNEQFF
CDR3nt: TGTGCCAGCGGAGAAAAGGGACACTACAATGAGCAGTTCTTC

j_gene: TRBJ1-4
v_gene: TRBV29-1
d_gene: -
abundance: -
CDR3aa: CSVEGTDDATNEKLFF
CDR3nt: TGCAGCGTTGAAGGGACCGACGATGCAACTAATGAAAAACTGTTTTTT

j_gene: TRBJ1-2
v_gene: TRBV4-3
d_gene: TRBD1
abundance: -
CDR3aa: CASSPSSRTGGASYTF
CDR3nt: TGCGCCAGCAGCCCGAGCTCCCGGACAGGGGGCGCAAGCTACACCTTC

j_gene: TRBJ2-7
v_gene: TRBV28
d_gene: TRBD1
abundance: few
CDR3aa: CASSESTGMDEQYF
CDR3nt: TGTGCCAGCAGCGAGTCGACAGGGATGGACGAGCAGTACTTC

j_gene: TRBJ2-1
v_gene: TRBV4-3
d_gene: -
abundance: -
CDR3aa: CASSLAWGGEQFF
CDR3nt: TGCGCCAGCAGCCTAGCCTGGGGCGGTGAGCAGTTCTTC

j_gene: TRBJ2-1
v_gene: TRBV2
d_gene: -
abundance: once
CDR3aa: CASTVAPHEQFF
CDR3nt: TGTGCCAGCACCGTGGCCCCCCATGAGCAGTTCTTC

j_gene: TRBJ2-7
v_gene: TRBV18
d_gene: TRBD2
abundance: -
CDR3aa: CASSPTGTSGSEQYF
CDR3nt: TGTGCCAGCTCACCCACCGGGACTAGTGGGTCCGAGCAGTACTTC

j_gene: TRBJ2-7
v_gene: TRBV6-5
d_gene: TRBD2
abundance: -
CDR3aa: CASSYSPGAGVEQYF
CDR3nt: TGTGCCAGCAGTTACTCCCCAGGAGCGGGAGTCGAGCAGTACTTC

j_gene: TRBJ2-3
v_gene: TRBV5-8
d_gene: TRBD1
abundance: -
CDR3aa: CASSSGQESTDTQYF
CDR3nt: TGTGCCAGCAGCTCCGGACAGGAAAGCACAGATACGCAGTATTTT

j_gene: TRBJ2-1
v_gene: TRBV7-3
d_gene: TRBD2
abundance: -
CDR3aa: CASNRAGGPGSEQFF
CDR3nt: TGTGCCAGCAACAGAGCGGGAGGACCGGGAAGTGAGCAGTTCTTC

j_gene: TRBJ1-1
v_gene: TRBV5-1
d_gene: -
abundance: -
CDR3aa: CASSLDRTGFAEAFF
CDR3nt: TGCGCCAGCAGCTTGGATCGAACAGGGTTCGCTGAAGCTTTCTTT

j_gene: TRBJ1-1
v_gene: TRBV5-1
d_gene: TRBD1
abundance: -
CDR3aa: CASSLGQGEWTEAFF
CDR3nt: TGCGCCAGCAGCTTGGGACAGGGAGAATGGACTGAAGCTTTCTTT

j_gene: TRBJ2-1
v_gene: TRBV28
d_gene: TRBD2
abundance: -
CDR3aa: CASRNRGGSYNEQFF
CDR3nt: TGTGCCAGCAGGAATAGGGGAGGGTCCTACAATGAGCAGTTCTTC